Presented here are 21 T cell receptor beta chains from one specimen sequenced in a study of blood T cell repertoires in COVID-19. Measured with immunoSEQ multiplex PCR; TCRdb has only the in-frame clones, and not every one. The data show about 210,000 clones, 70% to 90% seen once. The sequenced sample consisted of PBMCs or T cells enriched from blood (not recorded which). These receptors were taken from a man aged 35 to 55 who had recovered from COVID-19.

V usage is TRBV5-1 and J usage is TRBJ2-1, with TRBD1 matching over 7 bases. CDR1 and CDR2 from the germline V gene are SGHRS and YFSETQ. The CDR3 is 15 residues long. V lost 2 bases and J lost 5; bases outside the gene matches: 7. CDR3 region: CASSFGDRDNNEQFF. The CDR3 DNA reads TGCGCCAGCAGCTTCGGAGACAGGGATAACAATGAGCAGTTCTTC.

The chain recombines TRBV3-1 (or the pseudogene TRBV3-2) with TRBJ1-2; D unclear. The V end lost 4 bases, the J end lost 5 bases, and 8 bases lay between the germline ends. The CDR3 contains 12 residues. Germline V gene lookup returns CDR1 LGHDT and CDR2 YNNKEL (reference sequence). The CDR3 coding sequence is TGTGCCAGCAGCCGATCGGAGTATGGCTACACCTTC. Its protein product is CASSRSEYGYTF.

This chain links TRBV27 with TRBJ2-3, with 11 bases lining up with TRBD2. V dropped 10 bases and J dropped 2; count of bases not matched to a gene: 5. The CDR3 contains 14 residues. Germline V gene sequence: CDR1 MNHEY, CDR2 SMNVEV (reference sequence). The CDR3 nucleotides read TGTGCCACCCTGACTAGCGGGAACACAGATACGCAGTATTTT. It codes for CATLTSGNTDTQYF.

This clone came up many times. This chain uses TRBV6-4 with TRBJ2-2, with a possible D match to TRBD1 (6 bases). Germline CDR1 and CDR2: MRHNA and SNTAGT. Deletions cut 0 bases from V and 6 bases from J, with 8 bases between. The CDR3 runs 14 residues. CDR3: CASSDSSGAGELFF. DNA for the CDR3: TGTGCCAGCAGTGACTCTTCAGGGGCCGGGGAGCTGTTTTTT.

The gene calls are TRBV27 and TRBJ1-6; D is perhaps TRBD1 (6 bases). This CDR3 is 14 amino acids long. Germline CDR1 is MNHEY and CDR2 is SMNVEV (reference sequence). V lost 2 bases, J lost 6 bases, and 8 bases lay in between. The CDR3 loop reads CASSLRTVNSPLHF. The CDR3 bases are TGTGCCAGCAGTTTAAGGACAGTTAATTCACCCCTCCACTTT.

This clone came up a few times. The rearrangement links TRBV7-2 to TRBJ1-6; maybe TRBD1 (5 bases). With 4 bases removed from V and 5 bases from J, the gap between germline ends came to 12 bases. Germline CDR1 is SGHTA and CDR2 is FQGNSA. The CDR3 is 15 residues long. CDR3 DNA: TGTGCCAGCAGCTATTCGTCAGGGAATAATTCACCCCTCCACTTT. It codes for CASSYSSGNNSPLHF.

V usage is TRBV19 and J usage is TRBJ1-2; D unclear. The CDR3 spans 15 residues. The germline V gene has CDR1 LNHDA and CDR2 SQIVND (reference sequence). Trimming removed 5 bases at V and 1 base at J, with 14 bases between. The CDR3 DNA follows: TGTGCCAGTAGTCCCTGGGCCAAGGATAACTATGGCTACACCTTC. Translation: CASSPWAKDNYGYTF.

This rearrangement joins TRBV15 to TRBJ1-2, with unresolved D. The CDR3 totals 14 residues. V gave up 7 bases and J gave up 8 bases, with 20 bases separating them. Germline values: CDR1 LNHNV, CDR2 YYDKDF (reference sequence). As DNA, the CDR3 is TGTGCCACCACCCTCCGCCCCACCTTAGAAGGCTACACCTTC. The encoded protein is CATTLRPTLEGYTF.

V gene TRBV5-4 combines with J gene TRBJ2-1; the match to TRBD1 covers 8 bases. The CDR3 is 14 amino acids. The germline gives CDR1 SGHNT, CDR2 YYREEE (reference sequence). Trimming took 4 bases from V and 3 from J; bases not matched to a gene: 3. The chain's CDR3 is CASSHGQGYNEQFF. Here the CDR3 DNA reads TGTGCCAGCAGCCACGGACAGGGCTACAATGAGCAGTTCTTC.

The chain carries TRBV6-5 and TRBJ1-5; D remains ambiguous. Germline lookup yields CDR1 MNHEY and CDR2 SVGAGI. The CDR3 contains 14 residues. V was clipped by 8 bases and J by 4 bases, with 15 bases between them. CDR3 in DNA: TGTGCCAGCCTAATGGCAGGAGGTAATCAGCCCCAGCATTTT. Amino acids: CASLMAGGNQPQHF.

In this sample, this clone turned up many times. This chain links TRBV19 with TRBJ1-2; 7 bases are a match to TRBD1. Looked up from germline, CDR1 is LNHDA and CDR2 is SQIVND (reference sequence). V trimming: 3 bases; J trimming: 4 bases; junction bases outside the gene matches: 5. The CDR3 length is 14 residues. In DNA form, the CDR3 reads TGTGCCAGTAGTATCCTCGGGACAGCCTATGGCTACACCTTC. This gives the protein CASSILGTAYGYTF.

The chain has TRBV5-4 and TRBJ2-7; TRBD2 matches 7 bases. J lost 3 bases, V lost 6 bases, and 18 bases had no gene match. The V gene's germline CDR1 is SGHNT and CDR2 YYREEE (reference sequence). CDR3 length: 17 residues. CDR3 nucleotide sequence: TGTGCCAGCAACAACTGGGGGGGAGGGCCTCACGGCTACGAGCAGTACTTC. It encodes CASNNWGGGPHGYEQYF.

The CDR3 bases are TGTGCCAGCAGTGGAACAGTACTAGCCAAAAACATTCAGTACTTC. Its protein is CASSGTVLAKNIQYF. V is TRBV2 and J is TRBJ2-4; unclear D gene. CDR1 and CDR2 from the germline V gene are SNHLY and FYNNEI. V was clipped by 4 bases and J by 0 bases, with 10 bases between them. This CDR3 contains 15 residues.

CDR3 region: CASSTRRALNQPQHF. In nucleotides, the CDR3 is TGTGCCAGTAGTACCCGCAGGGCCCTTAATCAGCCCCAGCATTTT. V and J are TRBV19 and TRBJ1-5; D is possibly TRBD1 (5 bases). V lost 4 bases to trimming and J lost 4 bases, with 14 bases between them. Germline CDR1 is LNHDA and CDR2 is SQIVND (reference sequence). The CDR3 runs to 15 residues.

CDR3: CASSPPGGFGNTIYF. The CDR3 DNA reads TGTGCCAGCAGCCCTCCAGGGGGCTTTGGAAACACCATATATTTT. The genes are TRBV3-1 (or the pseudogene TRBV3-2) and TRBJ1-3; 8 positions match TRBD1. There are 15 residues in the CDR3. Trimming at V came to 4 bases and at J to 3 bases, leaving 5 bases not matched to a gene. Germline V lookup: CDR1 LGHDT, CDR2 YNNKEL (reference sequence).

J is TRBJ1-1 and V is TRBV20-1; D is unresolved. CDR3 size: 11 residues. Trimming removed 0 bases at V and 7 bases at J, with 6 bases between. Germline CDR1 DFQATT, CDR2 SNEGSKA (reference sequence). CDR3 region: CSARDRYEAFF. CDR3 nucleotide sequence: TGCAGTGCTAGAGATCGGTATGAAGCTTTCTTT.

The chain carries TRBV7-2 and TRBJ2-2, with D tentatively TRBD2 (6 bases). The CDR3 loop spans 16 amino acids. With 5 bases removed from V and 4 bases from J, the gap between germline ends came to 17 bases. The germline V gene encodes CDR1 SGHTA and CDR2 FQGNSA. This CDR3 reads CASSEQVHGGTGELFF. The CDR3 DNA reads TGTGCCAGCAGCGAACAGGTCCACGGGGGCACCGGGGAGCTGTTTTTT.

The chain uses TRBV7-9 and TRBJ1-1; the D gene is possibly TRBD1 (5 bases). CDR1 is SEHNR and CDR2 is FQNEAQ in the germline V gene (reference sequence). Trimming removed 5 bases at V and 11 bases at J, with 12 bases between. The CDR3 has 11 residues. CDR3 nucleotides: TGTGCCAGCAGCCCGGCACAGGTCGCTTTCTTT. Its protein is CASSPAQVAFF. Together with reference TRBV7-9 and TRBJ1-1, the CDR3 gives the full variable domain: DTGVSQNPRHKITKRGQNVTFRCDPISEHNRLYWYRQTLGQGPEFLTYFQNEAQLEKSRLLSDRFSAERPKGSFSTLEIQRTEQGDSAMYLCASSPAQVAFFGQGTRLTVV.

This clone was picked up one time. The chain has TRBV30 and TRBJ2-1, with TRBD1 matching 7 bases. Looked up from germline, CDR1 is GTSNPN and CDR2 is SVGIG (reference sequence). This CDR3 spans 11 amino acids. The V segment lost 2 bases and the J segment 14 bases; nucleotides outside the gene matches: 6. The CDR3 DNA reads TGTGCCTGGAGTTTAGGGGGCGTGAAGTTCTTC. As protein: CAWSLGGVKFF.

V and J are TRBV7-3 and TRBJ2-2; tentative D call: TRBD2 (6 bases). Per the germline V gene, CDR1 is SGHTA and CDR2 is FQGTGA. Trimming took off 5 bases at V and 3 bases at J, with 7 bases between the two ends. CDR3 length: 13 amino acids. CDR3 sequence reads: CASSQRDTGELFF. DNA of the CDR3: TGTGCCAGCAGCCAGCGGGACACCGGGGAGCTGTTTTTT.

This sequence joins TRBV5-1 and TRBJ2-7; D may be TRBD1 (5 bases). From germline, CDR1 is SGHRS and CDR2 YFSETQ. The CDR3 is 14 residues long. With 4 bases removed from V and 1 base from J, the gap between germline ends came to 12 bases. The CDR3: CASSPPDISYEQYF. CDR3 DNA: TGCGCCAGCAGCCCCCCGGACATTTCCTACGAGCAGTACTTC.